The present TCR beta chain was sequenced within a study of blood T cells in healthy people across ages. Then a second PCR, running about 6 to 11 cycles, was carried out with a sample-barcoded 5' primer and a J-beta primer mix. Each CDR3 protein gets one entry after TCRdb re-called the 5' RACE reads with MiXCR. The table lists hundreds of thousands of distinct CDR3 sequences, roughly 32% of them singletons. The germline V and J ends were trimmed by 5 bases and 0 bases, with 13 bases remaining between them. The CDR3 is 14 residues long. Germline-derived CDR1 and CDR2 are DFQATT and SNEGSKA (reference sequence). Findings and caveats of the study: Nothing was known about donor CMV status, and this possibly confounded expanded clonotype changes. Estimated diversity across one million T cells was deemed an underestimate.

This clonotype occurred many times. The antigen is unknown. The material sequenced was blood. This chain connects TRBV20-1 to TRBJ2-5; no clear D gene. The sequence derives from a woman aged 80 or over in good health. This chain's CDR3 is CSASSPWDQETQYF. The CDR3 DNA is TGCAGTGCTTCCTCCCCTTGGGACCAAGAGACCCAGTACTTC.